What follows are 23 T cell receptor beta chains derived from one specimen sequenced in a study of beta chain features in type 1 diabetes (dated by TCRdb to between 2018 and 2020). The full study reports these points: A moderate but significant shortening of TCRB CDR3 length was observed in type 1 diabetes patients in all four CD4+ subsets.

Their recognized antigens are unknown. The library was made by the immunoSEQ multiplex PCR assay. All of the isolated RNA was reverse transcribed with the High Capacity cDNA Reverse Transcription Kit, so expressed TCRB transcripts were sequenced. TCRdb provides this immuneACCESS table in a form limited to in-frame rearrangements. Some clones are lacking; in checked studies, under half of them reflect an unresolved V gene, and why the rest are absent is not known. This sample comprises a few hundred thousand clones, 15% to 20% of them detected only once. Of the sample, roughly 0.08% falls within the top ten clones. The sample taken for sequencing was naive CD4+ T cells from blood. The meaning of the sample's cell subset or site label: true naive CD4+ T cells. The receptors were sampled from a man between 25 and 39 years old with type 1 diabetes.

This clone has a handful of counts. The chain carries TRBV5-1 and TRBJ2-1; 9 bases are shared with TRBD2. The CDR3 sequence is 15 residues long. Looked up from germline, CDR1 is SGHRS and CDR2 is YFSETQ. With 7 bases clipped from V and 5 bases from J, the junction kept 10 bases outside the gene matches. As DNA, the CDR3 is TGCGCCAGCGCTATAACGGTAGCGGGGGACAATGAGCAGTTCTTC. Protein: CASAITVAGDNEQFF.

This clone has a handful of counts. V usage is TRBV9 and J usage is TRBJ2-4, with D perhaps matching TRBD2 (5 bases). The CDR3 loop spans 14 amino acids. V lost 0 bases and J lost 8, with 12 bases in between. Germline CDR1 is SGDLS and CDR2 is YYNGEE. CDR3 DNA: TGTGCCAGCAGCGTAGGAGGGTTTTCGGACATTCAGTACTTC. This translates into CASSVGGFSDIQYF.

The chain has TRBV4-2 and TRBJ2-7; D gene unclear. Germline V CDR1 and CDR2: LGHNA, YNFKEQ. The CDR3 length is 13 residues. Trimming removed 5 bases from V and 0 bases from J, with 8 bases in between. CDR3 DNA sequence: TGTGCCAGCAGCGCGGACCCCTCCTACGAGCAGTACTTC. Translated: CASSADPSYEQYF.

V usage is TRBV5-1 and J usage is TRBJ2-5; 10 bases line up with TRBD2. The V and J ends lost 4 bases and 4 bases, in that order; junction bases with no gene match: 7. The CDR3 has 15 amino acids. Per germline, CDR1 SGHRS and CDR2 YFSETQ. The CDR3 sequence: CASSRALAGVETQYF. CDR3 DNA: TGCGCCAGCAGCCGGGCTCTAGCGGGAGTAGAGACCCAGTACTTC.

This clone has only a few counts. As DNA, the CDR3 is TGTGCCATCAAGGAGACTAGTTCTCCTGAGCAGTTCTTC. This gives the protein CAIKETSSPEQFF. The rearrangement links TRBV10-3 to TRBJ2-1; the D gene is possibly TRBD2 (6 bases). In germline, CDR1 is ENHRY, CDR2 SYGVKD. The CDR3 consists of 13 residues. V was pared by 7 bases and J by 9 bases, with 16 bases between.

The table lists this clone with a few counts. Distinct nucleotide sequences in the sample also encode this CDR3. The chain links TRBV29-1 to TRBJ2-3; 11 nucleotides agree with TRBD1. The CDR3 extends over 14 amino acids. The V segment lost 6 bases and the J segment 2 bases; nucleotides outside the gene matches: 4. Germline values: CDR1 SQVTM, CDR2 ANQGSEA. CDR3 residues: CSVRTGGLTDTQYF. DNA of the CDR3: TGCAGCGTGCGGACAGGGGGCCTCACAGATACGCAGTATTTT.

This clone showed up just a few times. The chain has TRBV2 and TRBJ2-5; 8 positions agree with TRBD1. J was trimmed by 4 bases and V by 3 bases; bases with no gene match: 1. Looked up from germline, CDR1 is SNHLY and CDR2 is FYNNEI. The CDR3 has 13 residues. DNA for the CDR3: TGTGCCAGCAGTGAGGGGACAGGAGAGACCCAGTACTTC. Translation gives CASSEGTGETQYF.

V usage is TRBV5-6 and J usage is TRBJ2-5; tentatively, D is TRBD1 (6 bases). The germline V gene has CDR1 SGHDT and CDR2 YYEEEE. The CDR3 consists of 13 residues. V dropped 3 bases and J dropped 4 bases, with 10 bases sitting between them. CDR3 region: CASSSTGPETQYF. The CDR3 region has the DNA TGTGCCAGCAGCTCCACAGGGCCAGAGACCCAGTACTTC.

This clone occurred a few times. Other DNA sequences in this specimen translate into the identical CDR3. The genes are TRBV29-1 and TRBJ2-2; no clear D. The CDR3 extends over 12 amino acids. The V and J ends lost 2 bases and 0 bases respectively, with 1 base between them. Germline-derived CDR1 and CDR2 are SQVTM and ANQGSEA. As DNA, the CDR3 is TGCAGCGTTGAACCGAACACCGGGGAGCTGTTTTTT. Translation: CSVEPNTGELFF.

This clone was observed a handful of times. J is TRBJ2-5 and V is TRBV6-5; 15 nucleotides match TRBD2. From germline, CDR1 is MNHEY and CDR2 SVGAGI. The CDR3 runs 15 residues. V lost 0 bases, J lost 13 bases, and 6 bases stayed unmatched. This CDR3 is CASSYSGTSGRPGYF. As DNA, the CDR3 is TGTGCCAGCAGTTACTCCGGGACTAGCGGGAGGCCCGGGTACTTC.

There are a few counts of this clone. The chain carries TRBV7-9 and TRBJ1-5, with 7 bases aligning to TRBD1. CDR1 SEHNR and CDR2 FQNEAQ come from the germline V gene (reference sequence). Germline trimming cut 4 bases from V and 7 bases from J; bases unmatched to any gene: 7. The CDR3 is made up of 14 amino acids. The CDR3 sequence: CASSSKGAGQPQHF. The CDR3 DNA reads as TGTGCCAGCAGCTCCAAGGGGGCCGGGCAGCCCCAGCATTTT.

This clone came up a few times. The chain uses TRBV4-1 and TRBJ2-4; 9 bases fit TRBD1. The germline gives CDR1 MGHRA, CDR2 YSYEKL. This CDR3 contains 15 residues. The ends lost 4 bases at V and 4 bases at J; junction bases unmatched: 5. The CDR3 sequence is CASSLGGQGKNIQYF. CDR3 sequence (DNA): TGCGCCAGCAGCCTTGGGGGACAGGGAAAAAACATTCAGTACTTC.

V usage is TRBV14 and J usage is TRBJ1-2; tentative D call: TRBD1 (6 bases). V shed 1 base and J shed 7 bases, with 13 bases lying between them. The V gene's germline CDR1 is SGHDN and CDR2 FVKESK. CDR3 length: 14 amino acids. The CDR3 is CASSQAPGEVGYTF. The CDR3 DNA is TGTGCCAGCAGCCAAGCGCCAGGGGAAGTTGGCTACACCTTC.

There are a few counts of this clone. This chain uses TRBV6-5 with TRBJ2-5; D is unclear. The CDR3 is 13 amino acids. Germline loops: CDR1 MNHEY, CDR2 SVGAGI. V lost 2 bases and J 2 bases, leaving 6 bases between the germline ends. CDR3 sequence (DNA): TGTGCCAGCAGTTACGCACGTCAAGAGACCCAGTACTTC. Translating it yields CASSYARQETQYF.

The gene calls are TRBV7-2 and TRBJ2-2, with D hard to call. Looked up from germline, CDR1 is SGHTA and CDR2 is FQGNSA. The CDR3 is 12 amino acids. Trimming shortened V by 5 bases and J by 6 bases, and 7 bases separated the two germline ends. The CDR3 nucleotides are TGTGCCAGCAGCCCATCTGCCGGGGAGCTGTTTTTT. Its translation: CASSPSAGELFF.

This clone has just a few counts. V and J are TRBV14 and TRBJ1-2, with D perhaps matching TRBD1 (6 bases). Trimming removed 1 base at V and 7 bases at J, with 13 bases between. This CDR3 has 14 amino acids. Germline V gene data show CDR1 as SGHDN and CDR2 as FVKESK. For the CDR3, the DNA is TGTGCCAGCAGCCAAGGTTCAGGGGAAAGTGGCTACACCTTC. Translation gives CASSQGSGESGYTF.

This chain joins TRBV30 and TRBJ2-3; D is perhaps TRBD1 (6 bases). Germline V gene sequence: CDR1 GTSNPN, CDR2 SVGIG (reference sequence). Trimming took 5 bases from V and 0 from J, leaving 18 bases between them. CDR3 size: 16 residues. As DNA, the CDR3 is TGTGCCTGGGACAAAAACAGGGTCGCTAGCACAGATACGCAGTATTTT. It is translated as CAWDKNRVASTDTQYF.

The chain carries TRBV2 and TRBJ2-5, with D possibly TRBD1 on 6 matching bases. This CDR3 is built from 15 residues. V shed 8 bases and J shed 0 bases, with 16 bases lying between them. The germline gives CDR1 SNHLY, CDR2 FYNNEI. The CDR3 loop reads CASVDREWYQETQYF. CDR3 nucleotide sequence: TGTGCCAGCGTGGACAGAGAGTGGTACCAAGAGACCCAGTACTTC.

This clone was observed a few times. J is TRBJ2-3 and V is TRBV2; D is unresolved. Trimming removed 8 bases from V and 3 bases from J, with 6 bases in between. The CDR3 runs to 11 residues. The germline V gene has CDR1 SNHLY and CDR2 FYNNEI. The DNA of the CDR3 is TGTGCCAGCGAACGGACAGATACGCAGTATTTT. Protein product: CASERTDTQYF.

This sequence joins TRBV28 and TRBJ2-1; 7 positions agree with TRBD2. CDR3 length: 12 amino acids. Germline V lookup: CDR1 MDHEN, CDR2 SYDVKM. The junction had 3 bases not matched to a gene; V was cut back by 7 bases and J by 6 bases. The CDR3 DNA reads TGTGCCAGCATCGCTAGCGGCAATGAGCAGTTCTTC. As protein: CASIASGNEQFF.

The V call is TRBV7-9, the J call TRBJ1-2, with 7 positions matching TRBD1. J gave up 5 bases and V 6 bases, and 6 bases lay outside the gene matches. Germline CDR1 and CDR2: SEHNR and FQNEAQ (reference sequence). The CDR3 has 13 residues. As DNA, the CDR3 is TGTGCCAGCAGAACCGGGACAGCATATGGCTACACCTTC. Translation: CASRTGTAYGYTF.

This chain links TRBV7-2 with TRBJ2-1; D remains ambiguous. This CDR3 has 11 amino acids. Trimming cost V 5 bases and J 7 bases, with 6 bases left between them. Germline CDR1 and CDR2: SGHTA and FQGNSA. The CDR3 nucleotides are TGTGCCAGCAGCCCATCTAATGAGCAGTTCTTC. Translating it yields CASSPSNEQFF.

This clone was seen more than once but under ten times. This rearrangement joins TRBV18 to TRBJ2-3; D gene unclear. The V and J ends lost 5 bases and 2 bases respectively, with 8 bases between them. The CDR3 consists of 13 residues. CDR1 is KGHSH and CDR2 is LQKENI in the germline V gene. The CDR3 coding sequence is TGTGCCAGCTCATTCACTACCACAGATACGCAGTATTTT. Its protein product is CASSFTTTDTQYF.